These T cell receptor beta chains were read from a single sample in a study of T cell clonotyping in hematopoietic cell transplantation. Profiling relied on immunoSEQ multiplex PCR, and the TCRdb table lists in-frame clones only, not all of them. The table has approximately 42,000 clones, around 85% seen once. The specimen was peripheral blood mononuclear cells, collected before stem cell transplant. All receptors come from a man between 60 and 75 years old with acute myeloid leukemia. Some clones in this sample may be carry-over from other donors' samples. Each CDR3 is given with its conserved first and last residue. D genes are given only for firm matches. Only part of the rows carry a size: once, few, many, or a class if the clone is expanded.

J: TRBJ1-3; size: .; V: TRBV29-1; D: .; DNA: TGCAGCGTAGTAGGGGGCTCTGGAAACACCATATATTTT; CDR3: CSVVGGSGNTIYF
J: TRBJ1-1; size: .; V: TRBV6-5; D: TRBD1; DNA: TGTGCCAGCAGTACCCAGGGGGCTGAAGCTTTCTTT; CDR3: CASSTQGAEAFF
J: TRBJ2-5; size: .; V: TRBV30; D: TRBD2; DNA: TGTGCCTGGAGTGGTAAATTAGCGGGGGGCTACGGGGAGACCCAGTACTTC; CDR3: CAWSGKLAGGYGETQYF
J: TRBJ2-7; size: .; V: TRBV2; D: .; DNA: TGTGCCAGCAGTAGGGGCGTCTACGAGCAGTACTTC; CDR3: CASSRGVYEQYF
J: TRBJ2-4; size: .; V: TRBV29-1; D: .; DNA: TGCAGCGTTGGCCAGGGGAAAAACATTCAGTACTTC; CDR3: CSVGQGKNIQYF
J: TRBJ1-5; size: .; V: TRBV19; D: .; DNA: TGTGCCAGTAGTCGGCAGGGAGGGGTAGGACAGCCCCAGCATTTT; CDR3: CASSRQGGVGQPQHF
J: TRBJ1-5; size: .; V: TRBV19; D: .; DNA: TGTGCCAGTAGTATACTGGGGGTTGGCCAGCCCCAGCATTTT; CDR3: CASSILGVGQPQHF
J: TRBJ2-1; size: .; V: TRBV9; D: .; DNA: TGTGCCAGCAGCGTACTCCGCACGGGTGAGCAGTTCTTC; CDR3: CASSVLRTGEQFF
J: TRBJ1-5; size: medium-sized; V: TRBV6-6; D: .; DNA: TGTGCCAGCACCGTAACAGAAGATCAGCCCCAGCATTTT; CDR3: CASTVTEDQPQHF
J: TRBJ1-4; size: .; V: TRBV5-6; D: .; DNA: TGTGCCAGCAGCTTGTTCGGGGGCGCTGGGGAAAAACTGTTTTTT; CDR3: CASSLFGGAGEKLFF
J: TRBJ2-5; size: .; V: TRBV5-1; D: .; DNA: TGCGCCAGCAGTTTCGGCCCCGCAGAGACCCAGTACTTC; CDR3: CASSFGPAETQYF
J: TRBJ1-2; size: .; V: TRBV19; D: TRBD1; DNA: TGTGCCAGTAGTATGCAGGGGGCTGGTGGCTACACCTTC; CDR3: CASSMQGAGGYTF
J: TRBJ2-2; size: .; V: TRBV7-3; D: TRBD1; DNA: TGTGCCAGCAGCTTGGGACAGGGGGCAACCGGGGAGCTGTTTTTT; CDR3: CASSLGQGATGELFF
J: TRBJ1-1; size: .; V: TRBV28; D: TRBD1; DNA: TGTGCCAGCAGTCGCGCCAGGGGGGTGGGAACTGAAGCTTTCTTT; CDR3: CASSRARGVGTEAFF
J: TRBJ1-5; size: .; V: TRBV5-1; D: .; DNA: TGCGCCAGCAGCGGACACTGTAGCAATCAGCCCCAGCATTTT; CDR3: CASSGHCSNQPQHF
J: TRBJ2-4; size: once; V: TRBV5-8; D: .; DNA: TGTGCCAGCAGCTTAGGGGGGATGTCACAGTTAGCCAAAAACATTCAGTACTTC; CDR3: CASSLGGMSQLAKNIQYF
J: TRBJ2-7; size: .; V: TRBV28; D: TRBD1; DNA: TGTGCCAGCAGTTACCCGGGACAGGCCTACGAGCAGTACTTC; CDR3: CASSYPGQAYEQYF
J: TRBJ1-1; size: .; V: TRBV29-1; D: TRBD1; DNA: TGCAGCGTTGAAGGGGAGACAGGGGTGGCTGAAGCTTTCTTT; CDR3: CSVEGETGVAEAFF
J: TRBJ2-7; size: .; V: TRBV7-8; D: .; DNA: TGTGCCAGCAGCTTTTCCTCCTACGAGCAGTACTTC; CDR3: CASSFSSYEQYF
J: TRBJ1-1; size: .; V: TRBV4-3; D: .; DNA: TGCGCCAGCAGCCAAGTCCCCTACAGGCCGAACACTGAAGCTTTCTTT; CDR3: CASSQVPYRPNTEAFF
J: TRBJ2-6; size: few; V: TRBV19; D: TRBD1; DNA: TGTGCCAGTAGTATTTGGGGACAGGGTGGCCCTGGGGCCAACGTCCTGACTTTC; CDR3: CASSIWGQGGPGANVLTF
J: TRBJ1-6; size: .; V: TRBV5-6; D: .; DNA: TGTGCCAGCAGCTTGTTTGTGAGCTCCTATAATTCACCCCTCCACTTT; CDR3: CASSLFVSSYNSPLHF